The 16 T cell receptor beta chains reported below all come from one sample, sequenced in a study of OX40 agonist ivuxolimab in advanced cancers. Generated by immunoSEQ multiplex PCR, the TCRdb table keeps only in-frame clones and is missing some. The sample includes roughly 64,000 clones, about 80% of them seen just once. The material sequenced was CD4+ or CD8+ T cells sorted from blood, taken in a trial of the OX40 agonist ivuxolimab. Every receptor here comes from an adult with an advanced solid tumor such as melanoma, head and neck, liver or kidney cancer.

The rearrangement uses TRBV5-4 and TRBJ2-3; the D call may be TRBD1 or TRBD2 (5 bases each). The length of the CDR3 is 15 residues. The germline V gene has CDR1 SGHNT and CDR2 YYREEE (reference sequence). V gave up 0 bases and J gave up 2 bases, with 10 bases separating them. CDR3 in DNA: TGTGCCAGCAGCTTGGTGGTGGGGACCACAGATACGCAGTATTTT. Protein sequence: CASSLVVGTTDTQYF.

The rearrangement links TRBV7-9 to TRBJ2-7; D possibly corresponds to TRBD2 (6 bases). From germline, CDR1 is SEHNR and CDR2 FQNEAQ (reference sequence). Trimming pared 2 bases from V and 1 base from J, leaving 15 bases between. The CDR3 extends over 16 amino acids. The CDR3, as DNA: TGTGCCAGCAGCTTATTGTTGGGAGGTGGGTCCTACGAGCAGTACTTC. It codes for CASSLLLGGGSYEQYF.

The rearrangement joins TRBV27 to TRBJ2-2; 8 bases match TRBD1. This CDR3 region has 15 residues. Germline trimming cut 6 bases from V and 5 bases from J; bases unmatched to any gene: 8. Germline V CDR1 and CDR2: MNHEY, SMNVEV (reference sequence). The CDR3 sequence: CASRPGQGLTGELFF. CDR3 DNA: TGTGCCAGCAGGCCCGGACAGGGACTTACCGGGGAGCTGTTTTTT.

This clone was counted once. The chain employs TRBV9 and TRBJ2-1, with D possibly matching TRBD2 (6 bases). Trimming left V 0 bases short and J 3 bases short, with 13 bases between. The CDR3 has 16 amino acids. Germline lookup yields CDR1 SGDLS and CDR2 YYNGEE. This chain's CDR3 is CASSVAGSGYYNEQFF. CDR3 sequence (DNA): TGTGCCAGCAGCGTAGCCGGGAGCGGGTACTACAATGAGCAGTTCTTC.

The chain has TRBV7-2 and TRBJ1-4, with D uncertain. From germline, CDR1 is SGHTA and CDR2 FQGNSA. CDR3 length: 13 residues. Trimming shortened V by 11 bases and J by 6 bases, and 16 bases separated the two germline ends. The CDR3 sequence: CAGDRERHEKLFF. The CDR3 DNA reads TGTGCCGGAGATCGGGAGCGGCATGAAAAACTGTTTTTT.

V is TRBV9 and J is TRBJ1-2; D uncertain. The CDR3 spans 13 residues. Trimming removed 0 bases at V and 2 bases at J, with 5 bases between. From germline, CDR1 is SGDLS and CDR2 YYNGEE. The CDR3 DNA is TGTGCCAGCAGCGTAGAACAGAACTATGGCTACACCTTC. Residues: CASSVEQNYGYTF.

Only a few counts were recorded for this clone. CDR3 amino acids: CASSDGSGRGDQPQHF. DNA for the CDR3: TGTGCCAGCAGTGACGGGTCTGGCAGGGGTGATCAGCCCCAGCATTTT. The chain recombines TRBV2 with TRBJ1-5; TRBD1 might be the D (6 bases). This CDR3 contains 16 residues. Germline V gene lookup returns CDR1 SNHLY and CDR2 FYNNEI. V lost 3 bases, J lost 5 bases, and 17 bases lay in between. Variable domain in full (rest from reference TRBV2 and TRBJ1-5): EPEVTQTPSHQVTQMGQEVILRCVPISNHLYFYWYRQILGQKVEFLVSFYNNEISEKSEIFDDQFSVERPDGSNFTLKIRSTKLEDSAMYFCASSDGSGRGDQPQHFGDGTRLSIL.

The chain has TRBV15 and TRBJ1-5, with D tentatively TRBD1 (5 bases). This CDR3 spans 16 amino acids. From germline, CDR1 is LNHNV and CDR2 YYDKDF (reference sequence). Trimming removed 0 bases from V and 0 bases from J, with 9 bases in between. The CDR3 is CATSRETAASNQPQHF. CDR3 DNA sequence: TGTGCCACCAGCAGAGAGACAGCCGCTAGCAATCAGCCCCAGCATTTT.

The rearrangement joins TRBV5-8 to TRBJ2-2; unclear D gene. Germline CDR1 reads SGHTS; CDR2 reads YDEGEE. The CDR3 is 14 amino acids. Trimming stripped 7 bases from V and 4 bases from J, with 14 bases between. In DNA form, the CDR3 reads TGTGCCAGCCCTGGCTTGGCTGGCACCGGGGAGCTGTTTTTT. Encoded protein: CASPGLAGTGELFF.

Only a few counts were recorded for this clone. V and J are TRBV5-4 and TRBJ1-2, with D possibly matching TRBD1 (5 bases). In germline, CDR1 is SGHNT, CDR2 YYREEE (reference sequence). Trimming pared 0 bases from V and 14 bases from J, leaving 14 bases between. This CDR3 has 12 residues. The CDR3 coding sequence is TGTGCCAGCAGCTTGGAAGGGACGCCTAGTACCTTC. Translated, it gives CASSLEGTPSTF.

A few counts support this clone. The rearrangement joins TRBV6-5 to TRBJ2-1, with TRBD2 identical over 8 bases. This CDR3 is built from 16 residues. V dropped 0 bases and J dropped 8; count of bases not matched to a gene: 9. Per germline, CDR1 MNHEY and CDR2 SVGAGI. This CDR3 reads CASSYSPGGGRDEQFF. In nucleotides, the CDR3 is TGTGCCAGCAGTTACTCCCCCGGGGGGGGGAGGGATGAGCAGTTCTTC.

This sequence joins TRBV19 and TRBJ2-7, with unresolved D. CDR3 length equals 11 residues. V was clipped by 11 bases and J by 7 bases, with 15 bases between them. Germline V CDR1 and CDR2: LNHDA, SQIVND (reference sequence). DNA for the CDR3: TGTGCCGAGAGGACGCCTGGGGAGCAGTACTTC. Protein product: CAERTPGEQYF.

The chain joins TRBV5-4 to TRBJ1-1; tentative D call: TRBD1 (6 bases). Germline V gene sequence: CDR1 SGHNT, CDR2 YYREEE (reference sequence). The CDR3 covers 13 residues. Trimming stripped 0 bases from V and 4 bases from J, with 7 bases between. Here the CDR3 DNA reads TGTGCCAGCAGCTTGGACAGGGCCACTGAAGCTTTCTTT. This sequence encodes CASSLDRATEAFF.

The CDR3 nucleotides read TGCGCCAGCAGCTTGGCCGGGCGGGCGAACACTGAAGCTTTCTTT. Translation: CASSLAGRANTEAFF. The chain joins TRBV5-1 to TRBJ1-1; D is undetermined. The CDR3 runs to 15 residues. Germline V gives CDR1 SGHRS, CDR2 YFSETQ. V lost 0 bases, J lost 1 base, and 10 bases lay in between.

J is TRBJ2-7 and V is TRBV7-9; no reliable D call. V lost 5 bases and J lost 7, with 12 bases in between. Germline V gene data show CDR1 as SEHNR and CDR2 as FQNEAQ (reference sequence). The CDR3 loop spans 12 amino acids. The CDR3: CASSEPFREQYF. For the CDR3, the DNA is TGTGCCAGCAGCGAACCCTTCAGGGAGCAGTACTTC.

This chain connects TRBV29-1 to TRBJ2-3; D may match TRBD1 or TRBD2 (5 bases each). V was clipped by 4 bases and J by 0 bases, with 8 bases between them. CDR3 size: 13 residues. The V gene's germline CDR1 is SQVTM and CDR2 ANQGSEA. The CDR3 nucleotides read TGCAGCGTTGGGGGACCTAGCACAGATACGCAGTATTTT. Translation gives CSVGGPSTDTQYF.